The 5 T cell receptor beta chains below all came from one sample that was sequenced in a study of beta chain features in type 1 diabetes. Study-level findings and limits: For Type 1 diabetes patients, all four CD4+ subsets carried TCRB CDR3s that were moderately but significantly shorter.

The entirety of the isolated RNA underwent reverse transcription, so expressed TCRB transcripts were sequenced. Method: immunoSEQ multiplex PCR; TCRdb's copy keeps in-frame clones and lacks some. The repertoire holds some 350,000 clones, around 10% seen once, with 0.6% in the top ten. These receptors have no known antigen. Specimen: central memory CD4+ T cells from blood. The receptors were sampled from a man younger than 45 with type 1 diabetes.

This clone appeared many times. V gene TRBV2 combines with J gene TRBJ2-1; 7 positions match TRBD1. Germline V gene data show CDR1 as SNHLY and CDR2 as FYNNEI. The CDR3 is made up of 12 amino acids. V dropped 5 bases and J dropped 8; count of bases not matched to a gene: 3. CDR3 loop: CASSFDRDEQFF. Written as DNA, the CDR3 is TGTGCCAGCAGTTTCGACAGGGATGAGCAGTTCTTC.

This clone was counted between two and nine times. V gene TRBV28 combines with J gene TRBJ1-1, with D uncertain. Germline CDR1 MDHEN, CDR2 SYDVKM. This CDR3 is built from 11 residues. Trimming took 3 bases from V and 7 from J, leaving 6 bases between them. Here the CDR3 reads CASSFSREAFF. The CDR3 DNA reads TGTGCCAGCAGTTTTTCACGTGAAGCTTTCTTT.

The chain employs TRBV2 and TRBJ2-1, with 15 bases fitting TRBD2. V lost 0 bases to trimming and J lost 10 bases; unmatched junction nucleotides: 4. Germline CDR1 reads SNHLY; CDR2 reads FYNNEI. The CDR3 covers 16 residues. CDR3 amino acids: CASSEAGGTSGREQFF. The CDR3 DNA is TGTGCCAGCAGTGAAGCTGGCGGGACTAGCGGGAGGGAGCAGTTCTTC.

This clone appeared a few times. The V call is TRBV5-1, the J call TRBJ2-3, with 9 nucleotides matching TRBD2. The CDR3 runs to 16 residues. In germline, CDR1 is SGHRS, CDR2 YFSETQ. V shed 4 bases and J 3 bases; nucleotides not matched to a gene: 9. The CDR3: CASSPGWLAGTDTQYF. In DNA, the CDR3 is TGCGCCAGCAGCCCGGGCTGGCTAGCGGGAACAGATACGCAGTATTTT. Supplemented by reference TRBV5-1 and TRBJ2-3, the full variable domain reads KAGVTQTPRYLIKTRGQQVTLSCSPISGHRSVSWYQQTPGQGLQFLFEYFSETQRNKGNFPGRFSGRQFSNSRSEMNVSTLELGDSALYLCASSPGWLAGTDTQYFGPGTRLTVL.

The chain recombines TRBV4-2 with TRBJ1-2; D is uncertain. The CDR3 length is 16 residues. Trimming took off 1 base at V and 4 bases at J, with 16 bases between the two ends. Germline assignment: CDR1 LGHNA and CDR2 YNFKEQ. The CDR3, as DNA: TGTGCCAGCAGCCAAGCGGGAGGAAACGATCTCTATGGCTACACCTTC. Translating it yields CASSQAGGNDLYGYTF.